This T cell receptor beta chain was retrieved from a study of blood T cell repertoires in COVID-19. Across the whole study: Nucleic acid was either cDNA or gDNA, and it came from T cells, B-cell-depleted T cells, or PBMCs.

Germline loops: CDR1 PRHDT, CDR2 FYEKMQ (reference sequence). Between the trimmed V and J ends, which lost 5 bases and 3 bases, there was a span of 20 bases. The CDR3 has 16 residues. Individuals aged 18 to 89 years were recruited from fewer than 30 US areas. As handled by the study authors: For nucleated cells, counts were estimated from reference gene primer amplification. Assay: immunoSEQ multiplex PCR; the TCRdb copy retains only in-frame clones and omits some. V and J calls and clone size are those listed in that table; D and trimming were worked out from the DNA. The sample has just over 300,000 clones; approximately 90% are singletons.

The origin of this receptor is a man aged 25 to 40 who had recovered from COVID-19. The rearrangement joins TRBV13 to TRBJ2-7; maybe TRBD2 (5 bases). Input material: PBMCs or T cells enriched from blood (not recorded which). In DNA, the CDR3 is TGTGCCAGCAGCCACGGTTACGGAGGAGATCGCTACGAGCAGTACTTC. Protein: CASSHGYGGDRYEQYF. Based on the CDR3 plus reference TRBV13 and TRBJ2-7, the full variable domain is AAGVIQSPRHLIKEKRETATLKCYPIPRHDTVYWYQQGPGQDPQFLISFYEKMQSDKGSIPDRFSAQQFSDYHSELNMSSLELGDSALYFCASSHGYGGDRYEQYFGPGTRLTVT.